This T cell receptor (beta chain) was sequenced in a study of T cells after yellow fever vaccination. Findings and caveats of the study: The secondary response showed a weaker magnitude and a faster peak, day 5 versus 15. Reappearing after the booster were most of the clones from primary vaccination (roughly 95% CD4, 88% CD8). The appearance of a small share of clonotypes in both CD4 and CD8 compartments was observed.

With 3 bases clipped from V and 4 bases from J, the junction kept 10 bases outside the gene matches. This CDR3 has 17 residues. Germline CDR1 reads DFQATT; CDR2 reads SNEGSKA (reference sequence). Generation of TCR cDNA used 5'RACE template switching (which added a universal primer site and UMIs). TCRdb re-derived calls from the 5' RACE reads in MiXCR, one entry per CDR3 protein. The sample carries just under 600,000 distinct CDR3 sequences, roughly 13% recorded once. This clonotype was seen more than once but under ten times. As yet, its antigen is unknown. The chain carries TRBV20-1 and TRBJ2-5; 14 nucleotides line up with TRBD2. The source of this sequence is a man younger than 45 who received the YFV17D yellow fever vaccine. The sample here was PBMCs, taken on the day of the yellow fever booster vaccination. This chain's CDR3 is CSARLPGLAGVRETQYF. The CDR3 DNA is TGCAGTGCTAGGCTCCCGGGACTAGCGGGAGTAAGAGAGACCCAGTACTTC.